This is a list of T cell receptor beta chains from one sample in a study of blood T cell repertoires in COVID-19. Libraries were prepared by immunoSEQ multiplex PCR; TCRdb keeps only in-frame clonotypes and omits some of them. Seen here are some 190,000 clones, approximately 77% observed once, and the top ten hold over 9.5%. Specimen: peripheral blood. The receptor set was obtained from a woman of 80 years or more with active or convalescent COVID-19. The CDR3 runs from the conserved cysteine through the conserved F or W. The D gene is left open where the match is weak. Expanded clones get a size class; other rows say once, few or many, or leave the size out.

>TRBV6-6|TRBJ2-1|NA|TRBD2
CASSYPGTSGSNEQFF
TGTGCCAGCAGTTACCCCGGGACTAGCGGGAGTAATGAGCAGTTCTTC
>TRBV19|TRBJ2-2|NA|TRBD1
CASSPGQGYTGELFF
TGTGCCAGTAGTCCCGGACAGGGGTACACCGGGGAGCTGTTTTTT
>TRBV20-1|TRBJ2-1|NA|TRBD2
CSASGLAGERDNEQFF
TGCAGTGCTAGTGGACTAGCGGGGGAGCGAGACAATGAGCAGTTCTTC
>TRBV3-1/TRBV3-2|TRBJ2-1|NA|TRBD2
CASSQGLVNNEQFF
TGTGCCAGCAGCCAGGGACTAGTCAACAATGAGCAGTTCTTC
>TRBV2|TRBJ2-7|NA|TRBD2
CASRGGAYEQYF
TGTGCCAGCCGGGGGGGCGCTTACGAGCAGTACTTC
>TRBV19|TRBJ2-3|few|TRBD2
CASSGGPGLAGGDTQYF
TGTGCCAGTAGTGGAGGCCCCGGACTAGCGGGAGGAGATACGCAGTATTTT
>TRBV7-3|TRBJ2-1|NA|TRBD2
CASSPQVRASGRRNEQFF
TGTGCCAGCAGCCCCCAAGTCAGGGCTAGCGGGAGACGTAATGAGCAGTTCTTC
>TRBV21-1|TRBJ2-3|NA|NA
CASTIAFSSTDTQYF
TGTGCCAGCACCATAGCGTTTTCTAGCACAGATACGCAGTATTTT
>TRBV28|TRBJ1-2|NA|NA
CASSLGGAGNYGYTF
TGTGCCAGCAGTTTAGGGGGCGCAGGTAACTATGGCTACACCTTC
>TRBV5-1|TRBJ1-3|NA|NA
CASTSGGRGTGTIYF
TGCGCCAGCACAAGCGGGGGCAGGGGAACGGGCACCATATATTTT
>TRBV20-1|TRBJ2-5|NA|TRBD2
CSASSGRRETQYF
TGCAGTGCTAGTAGCGGGAGGCGAGAGACCCAGTACTTC
>TRBV6-4|TRBJ2-7|NA|NA
CAWGRTGHEGYEQYF
TGTGCCTGGGGTCGAACAGGGCACGAGGGATACGAGCAGTACTTC
>TRBV10-1|TRBJ2-2|NA|NA
CASRASGANTGELFF
TGCGCCAGCAGGGCCAGCGGAGCGAACACCGGGGAGCTGTTTTTT
>TRBV19|TRBJ2-7|NA|NA
CASSTSTGYYEQYF
TGTGCCAGTAGTACCTCGACAGGATACTACGAGCAGTACTTC
>TRBV7-9|TRBJ1-6|NA|TRBD1
CASGAQGDSPLHF
TGTGCCAGCGGCGCGCAGGGGGATTCACCCCTCCACTTT
>TRBV18|TRBJ2-2|NA|TRBD1
CASSPRRTGSTANTGELFF
TGTGCCAGCTCACCACGGCGGACAGGGTCAACCGCGAACACCGGGGAGCTGTTTTTT
>TRBV2|TRBJ2-7|NA|TRBD1
CASSYDRGLMAYEQYF
TGTGCCAGCAGTTATGACAGGGGGTTGATGGCCTACGAGCAGTACTTC
>TRBV7-9|TRBJ1-2|NA|TRBD1
CASSLAPGQGDYGYTF
TGTGCCAGCAGCTTAGCGCCGGGACAGGGGGATTATGGCTACACCTTC
>TRBV19|TRBJ2-1|few|TRBD1
CASSIRTGQSSYNEQFF
TGTGCCAGTAGTATTAGGACAGGCCAGAGCTCCTACAATGAGCAGTTCTTC
>TRBV5-1|TRBJ2-7|NA|NA
CASSLDGTGADEQYF
TGCGCCAGCAGCTTGGATGGGACGGGAGCCGACGAGCAGTACTTC
>TRBV2|TRBJ1-1|NA|NA
CASKRSQVNTEAFF
TGTGCCAGCAAACGATCACAGGTAAACACTGAAGCTTTCTTT
>TRBV7-6|TRBJ2-1|NA|TRBD2
CASSFQPAGGLNEQFF
TGTGCCAGCAGCTTCCAACCTGCGGGAGGCCTCAATGAGCAGTTCTTC
>TRBV27|TRBJ1-6|NA|NA
CASRGAAYNSPLHF
TGTGCCAGCCGGGGGGCAGCCTATAATTCACCCCTCCACTTT
>TRBV2|TRBJ1-5|NA|TRBD1
CASRGQSNSNQPQHF
TGTGCCAGCAGGGGACAGTCCAATAGCAATCAGCCCCAGCATTTT
>TRBV10-3|TRBJ1-4|few|TRBD1
CAISESTGASEKLFF
TGTGCCATCAGTGAGTCGACAGGGGCGAGTGAAAAACTGTTTTTT
>TRBV19|TRBJ2-7|NA|TRBD2
CASSIGLAREQYF
TGTGCCAGTAGTATTGGACTAGCGAGGGAGCAGTACTTC
>TRBV11-2|TRBJ2-2|NA|TRBD1
CASSAGQGRTGELFF
TGTGCCAGCAGCGCAGGACAGGGGCGGACCGGGGAGCTGTTTTTT
>TRBV11-2|TRBJ1-5|NA|TRBD1
CASSSTGYQPQHF
TGTGCCAGCAGCTCGACAGGGTATCAGCCCCAGCATTTT
>TRBV5-4|TRBJ2-7|few|TRBD2
CASSWTSGTILSYEQYF
TGTGCCAGCAGCTGGACTAGCGGGACAATACTATCCTACGAGCAGTACTTC
>TRBV2|TRBJ2-1|NA|TRBD2
CASSPSGGSYNEQFF
TGTGCCAGCAGCCCGTCGGGCGGGAGCTACAATGAGCAGTTCTTC
>TRBV19|TRBJ1-5|NA|NA
CASSSRGSPYQPQHF
TGTGCCAGTAGCTCACGCGGGAGTCCCTATCAGCCCCAGCATTTT
>TRBV4-2|TRBJ2-4|NA|NA
CASSQVSSLAKNIQYF
TGTGCCAGCAGCCAAGTATCTTCTCTAGCCAAAAACATTCAGTACTTC
>TRBV11-1|TRBJ2-2|NA|TRBD1
CASSKTGLNTGELFF
TGTGCCAGCAGCAAGACAGGGTTGAACACCGGGGAGCTGTTTTTT
>TRBV5-1|TRBJ2-5|NA|TRBD2
CASSPTSGSMETQYF
TGCGCCAGCAGCCCCACTAGCGGGAGCATGGAGACCCAGTACTTC
>TRBV12-3/TRBV12-4|TRBJ2-3|few|NA
CASSPSSADTQYF
TGTGCCAGCAGTCCTAGCTCGGCAGATACGCAGTATTTT
>TRBV5-1|TRBJ1-5|NA|TRBD1
CASSLSGQGAGQPQHF
TGCGCCAGCAGCTTGAGTGGACAGGGGGCAGGTCAGCCCCAGCATTTT
>TRBV7-9|TRBJ1-4|NA|NA
CASSFRGSNEKLFF
TGTGCCAGCAGCTTTCGGGGTTCTAATGAAAAACTGTTTTTT
>TRBV11-2|TRBJ2-2|NA|TRBD2
CASSPGTIGELFF
TGTGCCAGCAGCCCCGGGACTATAGGGGAGCTGTTTTTT
>TRBV7-9|TRBJ1-2|NA|TRBD1
CASSHMDRARFYGYTF
TGTGCCAGCAGCCACATGGACAGGGCCCGATTCTATGGCTACACCTTC
>TRBV25-1|TRBJ2-5|NA|NA
CASRDNLGWETQYF
TGTGCCAGCAGGGACAACTTGGGCTGGGAGACCCAGTACTTC
>TRBV11-2|TRBJ2-1|NA|TRBD2
CASREWGGRLYNEQFF
TGTGCCAGCAGGGAGTGGGGGGGACGTCTCTACAATGAGCAGTTCTTC
>TRBV20-1|TRBJ2-7|once|NA
CSASTPGVTYEQYF
TGCAGTGCTAGTACGCCAGGGGTGACCTACGAGCAGTACTTC
>TRBV19|TRBJ1-2|NA|NA
CASPMGGAYGYTF
TGTGCCAGCCCAATGGGGGGGGCTTATGGCTACACCTTC
>TRBV7-9|TRBJ2-6|NA|TRBD2
CASSRLAGGSGANVLTF
TGTGCCAGCAGTCGTTTAGCGGGAGGCTCTGGGGCCAACGTCCTGACTTTC
>TRBV27|TRBJ1-3|once|NA
CASSSYGRGNSGNTIYF
TGTGCCAGCAGTTCCTATGGCCGCGGCAACTCTGGAAACACCATATATTTT
>TRBV5-6|TRBJ2-7|once|NA
CASSKGGEVYEQYF
TGTGCCAGCAGCAAGGGGGGGGAAGTCTACGAGCAGTACTTC
>TRBV20-1|TRBJ1-1|NA|TRBD1
CSARGQGRAGTEAFF
TGCAGTGCTCGTGGACAGGGACGGGCGGGCACTGAAGCTTTCTTT
>TRBV5-4|TRBJ2-7|NA|NA
CASSRGTASSYEQYF
TGTGCCAGCAGCCGAGGGACTGCGAGCTCCTACGAGCAGTACTTC
>TRBV5-1|TRBJ2-1|once|NA
CASSPPSGEWFF
TGCGCCAGCAGCCCCCCCTCGGGGGAGTGGTTCTTC
>TRBV10-3|TRBJ1-1|NA|TRBD1
CAISDLGQGNTEAFF
TGTGCCATCAGTGACCTGGGACAGGGGAACACTGAAGCTTTCTTT
>TRBV7-2|TRBJ2-7|NA|TRBD2
CASSFASGTYYEQYF
TGTGCCAGCAGCTTCGCTAGCGGGACATACTACGAGCAGTACTTC
>TRBV27|TRBJ1-4|NA|NA
CASSPSTGIYEKLFF
TGTGCCAGCAGTCCCTCTACAGGGATTTATGAAAAACTGTTTTTT
>TRBV28|TRBJ1-5|NA|NA
CASSPWGGGSGNQPQHF
TGTGCCAGCAGCCCCTGGGGGGGAGGATCGGGCAATCAGCCCCAGCATTTT